Described below is a single TCR beta chain sequence and its context. The antigen is unknown. The CDR3 end is not reached by the read, which stops 3 residues before it; the germline J gene fills it in. The data originate from a study of T cells in women clearing cervical HPV infection. Study conclusions and caveats: Cases carried less TRBV6-7 than controls: about 0.1% versus 0.15%. CIN3+ cases had significantly higher TCR richness than controls; evenness did not differ.

This CDR3 has 14 residues. J was trimmed by 7 bases and V by 6 bases; bases with no gene match: 5. Measured with immunoSEQ multiplex PCR; TCRdb has only the in-frame clones, and not every one. This sample's clone table lists approximately 18,000 clones. The TCR comes from a woman between 18 and 70 years old with a cervical HPV16 infection that either progressed to CIN3+ or cleared (not recorded which). Specimen: blood buffy coat. The genes are TRBV12-3 or TRBV12-4 and TRBJ1-5, with 11 bases aligning to TRBD1. CDR3 residues: CASRPGQGVQPQHF. The covered CDR3 bases are TGTGCCAGCAGGCCGGGACAGGGGGTCCAGCCC.